The 22 T cell receptor beta chains in this list originate from one sample, sequenced in a study of blood T cell repertoires in COVID-19. TCRdb keeps only in-frame clones here, not all; method: immunoSEQ multiplex PCR. The profile shows more than 120,000 clones, 80% to 90% of them singletons. Sequenced sample: peripheral blood. Receptors were obtained from a human donor with acute or convalescent COVID-19. The donor label of this sample is uncertain.

The count of this clone is one. The chain links TRBV7-3 to TRBJ1-2; 8 bases line up with TRBD1. V was pared by 10 bases and J by 3 bases, with 7 bases of the junction left unmatched. Germline V gives CDR1 SGHTA, CDR2 FQGTGA. The length of the CDR3 is 13 residues. This chain's CDR3 is CANPTGDYYGYTF. Written as DNA, the CDR3 is TGTGCCAACCCGACAGGGGATTACTATGGCTACACCTTC.

CDR3 in DNA: TGTGCCAGCTCACCTCCAACAGGGGAGGTTGGCTACACCTTC. It is translated as CASSPPTGEVGYTF. The rearrangement links TRBV18 to TRBJ1-2; 7 nucleotides agree with TRBD1. The germline gives CDR1 KGHSH, CDR2 LQKENI. CDR3 size: 14 residues. V lost 3 bases and J lost 7; bases outside the gene matches: 8.

This clone was counted between two and nine times. The rearrangement uses TRBV5-8 and TRBJ1-4; TRBD1 matches 7 bases. The CDR3 spans 13 residues. The V gene end was trimmed by 2 bases and the J gene end by 6 bases; junction bases not matched to a gene: 1. CDR1 and CDR2 from the germline V gene are SGHTS and YDEGEE. This chain's CDR3 is CASSFDRDEKLFF. In DNA, the CDR3 is TGTGCCAGCAGCTTCGACAGGGATGAAAAACTGTTTTTT.

This clone was seen ten or more times. V usage is TRBV6-2 or TRBV6-3 and J usage is TRBJ2-1, with 8 nucleotides matching TRBD2. The CDR3 contains 16 residues. Germline V lookup: CDR1 MNHEY, CDR2 SVGEGT. Trimming removed 4 bases from V and 2 bases from J; junction bases left unmatched: 7. The DNA for the CDR3 is TGTGCCAGCAGTTTACTAGCGGAGGGGGCCTACAATGAGCAGTTCTTC. As protein: CASSLLAEGAYNEQFF.

This chain uses TRBV7-2 with TRBJ1-6, with TRBD1 matching over 7 bases. Germline V gives CDR1 SGHTA, CDR2 FQGNSA. This CDR3 spans 16 amino acids. With V trimmed by 5 bases and J by 8 bases, 12 bases remained unmatched. The CDR3 reads CASSLGAGGDYSPLHF. The DNA of the CDR3 is TGTGCCAGCAGCCTAGGGGCAGGGGGTGACTATTCACCCCTCCACTTT.

The chain recombines TRBV19 with TRBJ2-3, with 7 bases aligning to TRBD1. The CDR3 has 16 residues. With V trimmed by 5 bases and J by 2 bases, 10 bases remained unmatched. Germline CDR1 LNHDA, CDR2 SQIVND (reference sequence). The CDR3 nucleotides are TGTGCCAGTAGTTGGCCAGGGGGTACGAACACAGATACGCAGTATTTT. Translated: CASSWPGGTNTDTQYF.

J is TRBJ2-1 and V is TRBV11-1; 11 bases line up with TRBD2. The junction had 6 bases not matched to a gene; V was cut back by 2 bases and J by 9 bases. Germline CDR1 and CDR2: SGHAT and FQDESV (reference sequence). This CDR3 is 15 amino acids long. CDR3 residues: CASSLSTSGSGEQFF. CDR3 nucleotides: TGTGCCAGCAGCTTATCTACTAGCGGGAGTGGTGAGCAGTTCTTC.

The rearrangement links TRBV9 to TRBJ2-2, with 12 bases lining up with TRBD1. The germline V gene has CDR1 SGDLS and CDR2 YYNGEE. The length of the CDR3 is 17 residues. Germline trimming cut 4 bases from V and 6 bases from J; bases unmatched to any gene: 10. CDR3 in amino acids: CASSTRPGTGGPGELFF. In DNA form, the CDR3 reads TGTGCCAGCAGCACTCGTCCCGGGACAGGGGGCCCCGGGGAGCTGTTTTTT.

This chain connects TRBV5-4 to TRBJ1-3, with TRBD1 matching over 11 bases. The CDR3 is 18 residues long. The J segment lost 2 bases and the V segment lost 2 bases, leaving 9 bases of the junction unmatched. The V gene's germline CDR1 is SGHNT and CDR2 YYREEE (reference sequence). The CDR3 nucleotides read TGTGCCAGCAGCTTTTCCGGGACAGGGGGATCGACTGGAAACACCATATATTTT. Encoded protein: CASSFSGTGGSTGNTIYF.

The gene calls are TRBV29-1 and TRBJ1-1; weak D call: TRBD1 (5 bases). Trimming removed 7 bases at V and 6 bases at J, with 15 bases between. The CDR3 is made up of 12 amino acids. The V gene's germline CDR1 is SQVTM and CDR2 ANQGSEA. DNA of the CDR3: TGCAGCGCTATCAAGGGGATTTCTGAAGCTTTCTTT. Protein sequence: CSAIKGISEAFF.

The DNA of the CDR3 is TGCAGCGTTCTTGAAAGCGGTCCCACCTTTGAGCAGTACTTC. Its translation is CSVLESGPTFEQYF. J is TRBJ2-7 and V is TRBV29-1; tentatively, D is TRBD2 (5 bases). This CDR3 comprises 14 residues. The V end lost 5 bases, the J end lost 7 bases, and 21 bases lay between the germline ends. Germline lookup yields CDR1 SQVTM and CDR2 ANQGSEA.

The chain carries TRBV9 and TRBJ1-1; D is ambiguous. This CDR3 has 14 amino acids. Deletions cut 0 bases from V and 2 bases from J, with 8 bases between. Germline-derived CDR1 and CDR2 are SGDLS and YYNGEE. The CDR3 protein is CASSVGITNTEAFF. The CDR3 coding sequence is TGTGCCAGCAGCGTAGGAATCACAAACACTGAAGCTTTCTTT. The full variable domain, rest sourced from reference TRBV9 and TRBJ1-1, is DSGVTQTPKHLITATGQRVTLRCSPRSGDLSVYWYQQSLDQGLQFLIQYYNGEERAKGNILERFSAQQFPDLHSELNLSSLELGDSALYFCASSVGITNTEAFFGQGTRLTVV.

V usage is TRBV19 and J usage is TRBJ1-4, with 8 positions matching TRBD1. With V trimmed by 3 bases and J by 2 bases, 2 bases remained unmatched. CDR3 length: 15 residues. Germline V gene data show CDR1 as LNHDA and CDR2 as SQIVND (reference sequence). In DNA form, the CDR3 reads TGTGCCAGTAGTATCCGGGACAGGACTAATGAAAAACTGTTTTTT. It codes for CASSIRDRTNEKLFF.

The chain employs TRBV6-5 and TRBJ2-1, with 7 bases matching TRBD2. Germline V gives CDR1 MNHEY, CDR2 SVGAGI. CDR3 length: 14 amino acids. The V and J ends lost 8 bases and 5 bases, in that order; junction bases with no gene match: 9. The CDR3 DNA reads TGTGCCAGCGGGGAGGGAGGGCATAACAATGAGCAGTTCTTC. Translated: CASGEGGHNNEQFF.

The CDR3 here is CASSLLAGGSETQYF. The CDR3 region has the DNA TGCGCCAGCAGCCTACTAGCGGGGGGGTCAGAGACCCAGTACTTC. The chain links TRBV5-1 to TRBJ2-5, with TRBD2 matching over 13 bases. CDR1 is SGHRS and CDR2 is YFSETQ in the germline V gene. V lost 4 bases, J lost 4 bases, and 4 bases stayed unmatched. The CDR3 consists of 15 residues.

This sequence joins TRBV11-2 and TRBJ1-1; no clear D. The CDR3 consists of 14 residues. V lost 5 bases, J lost 1 base, and 11 bases lay in between. Germline assignment: CDR1 SGHAT and CDR2 FQNNGV. CDR3 coding DNA: TGTGCCAGCAGCCCGGTCGGAGGGAACACTGAAGCTTTCTTT. Its translation is CASSPVGGNTEAFF.

V and J are TRBV6-2 or TRBV6-3 and TRBJ2-7, with D possibly matching TRBD1 (5 bases). Trimming left V 5 bases short and J 2 bases short, with 13 bases between. The CDR3 runs to 14 residues. Per the germline V gene, CDR1 is MNHEY and CDR2 is SVGEGT. The CDR3 sequence: CASSRPDKAYEQYF. As DNA, the CDR3 is TGTGCCAGCAGTCGCCCGGACAAAGCCTACGAGCAGTACTTC.

The chain recombines TRBV7-9 with TRBJ1-1; no firm D call. Germline V lookup: CDR1 SEHNR, CDR2 FQNEAQ (reference sequence). The germline V and J ends were trimmed by 2 bases and 1 base, with 11 bases remaining between them. The CDR3 is made up of 15 amino acids. The CDR3 bases are TGTGCCAGCAGCTTAACGTTACCGGGGAACACTGAAGCTTTCTTT. Translated: CASSLTLPGNTEAFF.

This clone was recorded once. The chain employs TRBV5-4 and TRBJ1-6; D perhaps matches TRBD1 (5 bases). The CDR3 consists of 16 residues. In germline, CDR1 is SGHNT, CDR2 YYREEE (reference sequence). Trimming removed 4 bases from V and 2 bases from J, with 13 bases in between. The CDR3 coding sequence is TGTGCCAGCAGCCTTAATCCGACAGCCTATAATTCACCCCTCCACTTT. As protein: CASSLNPTAYNSPLHF.

This clone came up once. The J gene is TRBJ1-4, the V gene TRBV9; 10 nucleotides align to TRBD1. This CDR3 has 15 amino acids. Unmatched junction bases numbered 6, after V lost 2 bases and J lost 8 bases. Germline loops: CDR1 SGDLS, CDR2 YYNGEE. The CDR3 nucleotides read TGTGCCAGCAGCGTGACAGGGGGCGCAGAAGAAAAACTGTTTTTT. Its translation is CASSVTGGAEEKLFF.

CDR3 sequence: CASSQATGRGQLNTEAFF. CDR3 DNA: TGTGCCAGCAGCCAAGCCACGGGTAGGGGGCAGTTGAACACTGAAGCTTTCTTT. The rearrangement joins TRBV4-2 to TRBJ1-1; 7 bases are a match to TRBD1. Germline V lookup: CDR1 LGHNA, CDR2 YNFKEQ. There are 18 residues in the CDR3. After removal of 1 base from V and 0 bases from J, the junction contained 11 bases not matched to a gene.

The chain has TRBV7-9 and TRBJ1-2, with no clear D. CDR3 size: 15 residues. Germline CDR1 SEHNR, CDR2 FQNEAQ (reference sequence). The V end lost 7 bases, the J end lost 4 bases, and 19 bases lay between the germline ends. CDR3 sequence: CASTTYSRQPYGYTF. As DNA, the CDR3 is TGTGCCAGCACCACTTATTCCAGGCAGCCCTATGGCTACACCTTC.